These 10 T cell receptor beta chains share one sample of origin, sequenced in a study of identical twins. TCRdb re-called the 5' RACE reads with MiXCR, one entry per CDR3 protein. Counted here are about 220,000 distinct CDR3 sequences, roughly 7.5% occurring once; the ten biggest clones make up less than 2%. The sample also formed part of further work on yellow fever vaccine responses in identical twins.

Source material: memory (CD45RO+) T cells sorted from blood. These receptor sequences come from a woman aged 18-29 years in good health.

This clonotype was picked up a small number of times. The J gene is TRBJ1-3, the V gene TRBV7-8; no firm D call. Germline lookup yields CDR1 SGHVS and CDR2 FQNEAQ. CDR3 size: 16 residues. With 3 bases removed from V and 4 bases from J, the gap between germline ends came to 16 bases. The CDR3 loop is CASSFNGWAGGNTIYF. The CDR3 DNA is TGTGCCAGCAGCTTTAATGGGTGGGCCGGGGGAAACACCATATATTTT.

This clonotype came up a few times. The rearrangement links TRBV11-2 to TRBJ1-2; possibly TRBD1 for D (5 bases). Trimming cost V 1 base and J 4 bases, with 10 bases left between them. CDR1 and CDR2 from the germline V gene are SGHAT and FQNNGV. CDR3 size: 14 residues. CDR3 DNA: TGTGCCAGCAGCTTAGGGAGGGACGCCTATGGCTACACCTTC. Its protein product is CASSLGRDAYGYTF.

This clonotype has ten or more counts. V is TRBV12-3 or TRBV12-4 and J is TRBJ2-2; 11 nucleotides match TRBD1. The CDR3 loop spans 15 amino acids. Germline trimming cut 6 bases from V and 4 bases from J; bases unmatched to any gene: 4. Here the CDR3 DNA reads TGTGCCAGCAGATCAGGACAGGGGGCCACCGGGGAGCTGTTTTTT. Its protein product is CASRSGQGATGELFF.

This rearrangement joins TRBV6-2 or TRBV6-3 to TRBJ1-2; no clear D gene. The CDR3 has 14 amino acids. V was clipped by 2 bases and J by 5 bases, with 12 bases between them. Germline V gives CDR1 MNHEY, CDR2 SVGEGT. CDR3 coding DNA: TGTGCCAGCAGTTACGAGTCCCGGGTGTATGGCTACACCTTC. It yields the protein CASSYESRVYGYTF.

This clonotype was recorded a few times. The chain joins TRBV28 to TRBJ1-5, with no clear D. This CDR3 is built from 16 residues. V was cut by 4 bases and J by 0 bases, with 13 bases left in between. Germline lookup yields CDR1 MDHEN and CDR2 SYDVKM. The CDR3 loop reads CASSSGGRYSNQPQHF. The CDR3 DNA reads TGTGCCAGCAGTTCTGGAGGGCGATATAGCAATCAGCCCCAGCATTTT.

This clonotype was observed a few times. The J gene is TRBJ2-1, the V gene TRBV5-5; D perhaps matches TRBD2 (6 bases). V was trimmed by 1 base and J by 5 bases, leaving 10 bases between them. Germline values: CDR1 SGHKS, CDR2 YYEKEE (reference sequence). The CDR3 sequence is 14 residues long. The CDR3, as DNA: TGTGCCAGCAGCTTGCAGGAGGGGAACAATGAGCAGTTCTTC. It translates to CASSLQEGNNEQFF.

As regards this clonotype: At one end the junction does not follow the germline gene, possibly because of a read error. The chain employs TRBV14 and TRBJ2-3; possible D gene TRBD1, 6 bases. Germline-derived CDR1 and CDR2 are SGHDN and FVKESK. This CDR3 has 17 residues. In nucleotides, the CDR3 is TGTGCCAGCAGCCAAGGACCAGACAGGAGAACCACATATACGCAGTATTTT. It is translated as CASSQGPDRRTTYTQYF. The entire variable domain, with the rest obtained from reference TRBV14 and TRBJ2-3, is as follows: EAGVTQFPSHSVIEKGQTVTLRCDPISGHDNLYWYRRVMGKEIKFLLHFVKESKQDESGMPNNRFLAERTGGTYSTLKVQPAELEDSGVYFCASSQGPDRRTTYTQYFGPGTRLTVL.

The table lists this clonotype with many counts. The chain uses TRBV12-3 or TRBV12-4 and TRBJ1-6, with 7 bases identical to TRBD1. The CDR3 extends over 14 amino acids. The V and J ends lost 8 bases and 5 bases, in that order; junction bases with no gene match: 6. CDR3 bases: TGTGCCAGCTCCCAAGACAGGGATAATTCACCCCTCCACTTT. Encoded protein: CASSQDRDNSPLHF.

This chain links TRBV30 with TRBJ2-3; D call uncertain. The germline V gene encodes CDR1 GTSNPN and CDR2 SVGIG (reference sequence). The CDR3 is made up of 12 amino acids. Trimming pared 2 bases from V and 4 bases from J, leaving 7 bases between. This CDR3 reads CAWSWGSDTQYF. Written as DNA, the CDR3 is TGTGCCTGGAGTTGGGGTTCAGATACGCAGTATTTT.

The gene calls are TRBV11-3 and TRBJ2-3; weak D call: TRBD2 (6 bases). Germline CDR1 is SGHNT and CDR2 is YENEEA. V was trimmed by 1 base and J by 7 bases, leaving 18 bases between them. CDR3 length: 16 residues. CDR3 protein: CASSLGMEGLRNTQYF. The CDR3 region has the DNA TGTGCCAGCAGCTTAGGGATGGAGGGCCTTAGGAATACGCAGTATTTT.